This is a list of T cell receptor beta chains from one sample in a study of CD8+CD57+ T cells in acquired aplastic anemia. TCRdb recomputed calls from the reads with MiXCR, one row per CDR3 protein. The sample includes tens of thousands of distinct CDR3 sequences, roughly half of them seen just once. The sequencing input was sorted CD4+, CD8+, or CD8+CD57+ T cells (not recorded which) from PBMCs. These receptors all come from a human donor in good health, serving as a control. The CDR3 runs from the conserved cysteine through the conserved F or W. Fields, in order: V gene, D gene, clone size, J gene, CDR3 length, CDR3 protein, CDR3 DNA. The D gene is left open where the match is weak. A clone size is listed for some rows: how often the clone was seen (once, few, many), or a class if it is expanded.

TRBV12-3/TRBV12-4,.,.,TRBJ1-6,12,CASSFGNSPLHF,TGTGCCAGCAGTTTCGGTAATTCACCCCTCCACTTT
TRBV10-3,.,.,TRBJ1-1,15,CAIGQAGRGYTEAFF,TGTGCCATCGGGCAGGCAGGCCGGGGGTACACTGAAGCTTTCTTT
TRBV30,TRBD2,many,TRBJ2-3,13,CAFERGDTDTQYF,TGTGCCTTTGAGCGGGGGGACACAGATACGCAGTATTTT
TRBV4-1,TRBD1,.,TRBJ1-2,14,CASSQDGTGDGYTF,TGCGCCAGCAGCCAAGACGGGACAGGGGATGGCTACACCTTC
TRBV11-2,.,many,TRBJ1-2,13,CASSFSGDYGYTF,TGTGCCAGCAGCTTCTCAGGGGACTATGGCTACACCTTC
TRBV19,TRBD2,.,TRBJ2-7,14,CASSTAGGSYEQYF,TGTGCCAGTAGTACAGCGGGGGGCTCCTACGAGCAGTACTTC
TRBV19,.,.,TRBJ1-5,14,CASTQRGEDQPQHF,TGTGCCAGTACCCAGAGGGGGGAAGATCAGCCCCAGCATTTT
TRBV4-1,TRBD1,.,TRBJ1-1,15,CASLAWGTGGTEAFF,TGCGCCAGCTTGGCCTGGGGGACAGGGGGGACTGAAGCTTTCTTT
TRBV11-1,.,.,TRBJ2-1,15,CASSSSESSYNEQFF,TGTGCCAGCAGCTCCTCGGAGAGCTCCTACAATGAGCAGTTCTTC
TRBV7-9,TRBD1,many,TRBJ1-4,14,CASSLGTGIVQLFF,TGTGCCAGCAGCTTAGGGACAGGGATCGTTCAACTGTTTTTT